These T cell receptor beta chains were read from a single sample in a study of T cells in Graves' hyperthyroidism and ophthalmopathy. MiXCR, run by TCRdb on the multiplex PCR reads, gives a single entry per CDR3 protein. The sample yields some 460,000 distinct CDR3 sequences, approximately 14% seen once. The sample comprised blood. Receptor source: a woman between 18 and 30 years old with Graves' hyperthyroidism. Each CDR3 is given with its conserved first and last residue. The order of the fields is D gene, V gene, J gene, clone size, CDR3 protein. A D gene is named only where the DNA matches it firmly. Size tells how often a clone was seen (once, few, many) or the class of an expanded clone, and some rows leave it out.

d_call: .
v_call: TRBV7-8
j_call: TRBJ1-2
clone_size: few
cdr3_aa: CASSLVGTSFWYGYTF

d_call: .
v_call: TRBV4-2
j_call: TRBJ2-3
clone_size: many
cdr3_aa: CASSLGPVTDTQYF

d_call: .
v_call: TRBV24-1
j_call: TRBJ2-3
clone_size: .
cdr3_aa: CATSDFGRGPRYTDTQYF

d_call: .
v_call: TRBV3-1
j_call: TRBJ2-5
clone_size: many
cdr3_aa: CASSQDWGFETQYF

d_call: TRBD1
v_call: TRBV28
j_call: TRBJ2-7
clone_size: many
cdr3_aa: CASSFWTGDSYEQYF

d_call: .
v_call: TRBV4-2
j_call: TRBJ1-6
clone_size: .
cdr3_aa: CASSPGRFNSPLHF

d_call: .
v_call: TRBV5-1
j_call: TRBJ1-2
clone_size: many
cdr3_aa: CASSLEQNNYGYTF

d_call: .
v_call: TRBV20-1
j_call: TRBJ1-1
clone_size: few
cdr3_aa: CSARNRDTLNTEAFF

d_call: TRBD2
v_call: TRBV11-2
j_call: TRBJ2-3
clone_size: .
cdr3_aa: CASSLGTSGTGTDTQYF

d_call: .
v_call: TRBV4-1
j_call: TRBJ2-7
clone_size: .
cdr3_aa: CASSQDLYSIYEQYF

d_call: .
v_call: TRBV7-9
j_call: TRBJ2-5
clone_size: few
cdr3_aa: CASQGGGFKETQYF

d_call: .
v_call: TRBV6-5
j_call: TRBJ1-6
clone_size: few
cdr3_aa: CASSYGSLGGSPLHF

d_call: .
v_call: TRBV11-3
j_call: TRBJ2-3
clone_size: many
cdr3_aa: CASSLSSGGTSTDTQYF

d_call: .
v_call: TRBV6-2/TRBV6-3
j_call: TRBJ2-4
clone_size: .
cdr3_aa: CASSDGQLNKNIQYF

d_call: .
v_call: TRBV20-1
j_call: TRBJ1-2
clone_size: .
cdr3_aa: CSASRQVFDYGYTF

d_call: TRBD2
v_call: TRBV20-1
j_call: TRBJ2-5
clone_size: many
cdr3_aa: CSARPAGGWETQYF

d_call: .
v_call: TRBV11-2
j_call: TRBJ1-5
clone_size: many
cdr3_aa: CATSGGPGQPQHF

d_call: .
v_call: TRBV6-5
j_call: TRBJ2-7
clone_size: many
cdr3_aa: CASSYSTATVYEQYF

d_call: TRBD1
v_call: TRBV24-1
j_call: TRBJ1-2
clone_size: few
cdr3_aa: CATSDLRQGGGYTF

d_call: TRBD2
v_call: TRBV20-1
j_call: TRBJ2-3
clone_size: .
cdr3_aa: CSVWESGTVTDTQYF

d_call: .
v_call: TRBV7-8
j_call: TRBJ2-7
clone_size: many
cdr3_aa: CASSLDMRDPYEQYF

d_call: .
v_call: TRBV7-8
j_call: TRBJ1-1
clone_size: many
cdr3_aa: CASSGSLGNTEAFF

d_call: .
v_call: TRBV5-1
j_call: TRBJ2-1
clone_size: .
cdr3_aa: CASSVVASGNEQFF

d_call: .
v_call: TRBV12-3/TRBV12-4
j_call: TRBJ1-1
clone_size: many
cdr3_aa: CASTESPADTEAFF

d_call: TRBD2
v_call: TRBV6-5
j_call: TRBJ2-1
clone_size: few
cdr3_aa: CASSYGLAGGPGNEQFF

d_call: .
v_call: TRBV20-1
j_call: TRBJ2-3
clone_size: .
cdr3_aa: CSARRIGYTQYF

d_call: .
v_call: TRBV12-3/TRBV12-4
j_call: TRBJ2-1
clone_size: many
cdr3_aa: CASSAGASSYNEQFF

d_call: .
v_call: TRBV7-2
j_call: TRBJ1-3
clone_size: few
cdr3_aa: CASSPMTGGLSGNTIYF

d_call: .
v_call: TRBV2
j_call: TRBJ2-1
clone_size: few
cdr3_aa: CASSEAARNEQFF

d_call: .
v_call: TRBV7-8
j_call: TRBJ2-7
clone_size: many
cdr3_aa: CASSSDGHYEQYF

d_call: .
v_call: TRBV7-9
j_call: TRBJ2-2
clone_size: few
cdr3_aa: CASSLGIVGTGELFF

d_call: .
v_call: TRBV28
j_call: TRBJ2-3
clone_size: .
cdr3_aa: CASPPSLRTDTQYF

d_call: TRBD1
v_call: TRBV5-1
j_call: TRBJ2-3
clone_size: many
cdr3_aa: CASSYRGQGAADTQYF